This T cell receptor (beta chain) is from a study of shared T cell receptors in the human thymus (dated by TCRdb to the early 2020s). Regarding the study in general: The study examined how self-reactive, shared T-cell receptor alpha chains are generated in the human thymus.

The CDR3 has 18 amino acids, counting the end cysteine and phenylalanine. Only the CDR3 part of the read is kept: 54 bases, read in frame from the first base. Trimming takes 8 bases off V and 5 bases off J; junction bases not matched to a gene: 21. CDR1 MDHEN and CDR2 SYDVKM are derived from the germline V gene. For this clone: Its antigen remains undetermined. Base qualities are not provided; no much larger clone lies one nucleotide away.

Library creation used the immunoSEQ multiplex PCR assay. In its TCRdb copy, this immuneACCESS table keeps in-frame sequences only and misses some clones. Where compared with another copy, unresolved V genes explain less than half of these, and the others have no known cause. The sample yields about 540,000 clones; 75% to 85% were counted once. Approximately 0.013% of the sample rests with the top ten. The sample also formed part of further work on human thymus T cells. As the second study states: The donors were immunologically healthy infants in Finland who had open corrective cardiac surgery for congenital heart defects. Thymus tissue was collected as surgical resects that were removed during corrective cardiac surgery. Biased V and J gene segment usage appeared to be present in both thymic and peripheral blood repertoires. Highly overlapping thymic TCR repertoires among unrelated individuals were reported in the related research. The study used 7 to 9 infant thymus samples plus four related peripheral blood samples to characterize TCR alpha and beta repertoires. The cohort included six male and a couple of female infants, with donor ages spanning 7 to 244 days. Thymocytes were freed from the tissue by mechanical means and kept at -70 degrees C as pellets of roughly 8.5-30 million cells. A QIAsymphony instrument was used to extract genomic DNA from the frozen cell pellets. The immunoSEQ multiplex PCR assay was used to amplify the TCRB and TCRAD loci from a standardized amount of quality-controlled genomic DNA. The amplicons covered the V(D)J region and were long enough to include the CDR3 and to identify the V and J genes. The amplicons were sequenced on an Illumina platform via the commercial immunoSEQ service. Corrections for primer bias and sequencing errors followed previously described methods, while TCRAD and TCRB definitions were based on the IMGT database. The repertoires were analysed using immunoSEQ Analyzer 3.0 and VDJTools for basic statistics, V/J segment usage, diversity estimates, rarefaction and pairwise overlap. Diversity was estimated using the Chao1, ChaoE, Efron-Thisted, Shannon and inverse Simpson indices, and was also estimated on datasets down-sampled to the size of the smallest sample. Repertoire overlap was assessed by strict matching of CDR3 nucleotide sequence, V gene and J gene, and clustering was done by Jaccard-based multidimensional scaling. On average, approximately 860,000 unique TCRB clonotypes were obtained from thymus samples, compared with approximately 80,000 from blood samples.

Sequenced sample: thymocytes. This sequence was found in a boy under three years old with a congenital heart defect. Donor details come from another sample of the same person, matched by shared clones. The sequence links TRBV28 to TRBJ2-7; TRBD1 lines up with 10 middle nucleotides. The nucleotide sequence is given as TGTGCCAGCCTAAGAAAAGAACAGACAGGGACAGGGGTCCACGAGCAGTACTTC. It translates as CASLRKEQTGTGVHEQYF.